The TCR beta chain described here comes from a study of chemoradiotherapy in HPV16-positive cancers. Repertoires were sampled repeatedly during chemoradiotherapy. As to this clone: What it recognizes is unknown.

The method was immunoSEQ multiplex PCR; TCRdb's version includes in-frame clones alone and lacks a portion of them. This sample has 14,000 or so clones, with roughly 80% found just once. Study outcomes and limitations: Functional assays defining HPV-specific T cells used only a couple of HPV16-positive patients. Better recurrence-free survival went with HPV-responsive T-cell expansion in HPV16-positive patients.

The CDR3 spans 13 residues. Germline CDR1 and CDR2: SGHTA and FQGNSA. Trimming shortened V by 5 bases and J by 0 bases, and 7 bases separated the two germline ends. The chain joins TRBV7-2 to TRBJ2-5, with D hard to call. The source of this sequence is a human donor with HPV-associated anogenital cancer. The sample was acquired from a patient who underwent chemoradiotherapy. CDR3 sequence: CASSQQYQETQYF. The CDR3 DNA reads TGTGCCAGCAGCCAACAGTACCAAGAGACCCAGTACTTC.